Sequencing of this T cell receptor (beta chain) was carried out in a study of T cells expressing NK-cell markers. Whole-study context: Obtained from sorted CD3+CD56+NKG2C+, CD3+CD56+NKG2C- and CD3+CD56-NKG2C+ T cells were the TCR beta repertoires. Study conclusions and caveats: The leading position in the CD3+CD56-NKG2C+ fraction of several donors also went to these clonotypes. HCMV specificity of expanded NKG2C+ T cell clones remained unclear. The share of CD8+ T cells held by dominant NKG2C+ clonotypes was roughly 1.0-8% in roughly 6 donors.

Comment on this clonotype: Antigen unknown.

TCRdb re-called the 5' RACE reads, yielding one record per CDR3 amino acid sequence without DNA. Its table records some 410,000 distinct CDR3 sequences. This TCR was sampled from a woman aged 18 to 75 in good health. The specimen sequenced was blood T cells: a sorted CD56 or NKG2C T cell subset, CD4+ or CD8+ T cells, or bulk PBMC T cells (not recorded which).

The CDR3 region is CASSPNTPEKLFF. The V gene is TRBV12-3 or TRBV12-4, the J gene TRBJ1-4; TCRdb's D gene call, TRBD1, goes unchecked for lack of DNA. The CDR3 totals 13 residues.